The 4 T cell receptor beta chains below were found in one sample sequenced in a study of shared clonotypes between healthy human individuals. Repertoires were generated with immunoSEQ multiplex PCR, while TCRdb's copy carries only in-frame clones and drops some. The data contain over a million clones, less than 99% of them singletons. Material for sequencing was naive CD4+ T cells sorted from blood. Described subset: CD45RA+ positively selected. These receptors all stem from a man younger than 45 in good health.

The chain carries TRBV6-5 and TRBJ1-1; no reliable D call. The ends were cut back, 2 bases at V and 2 bases at J, with 12 bases in the middle. Germline lookup yields CDR1 MNHEY and CDR2 SVGAGI. The CDR3 is 15 residues long. The CDR3 region is CASSYPGLPNTEAFF. The CDR3 nucleotides read TGTGCCAGCAGTTACCCCGGCCTACCTAACACTGAAGCTTTCTTT.

CDR3 nucleotides: TGTGCCAGCAGTCCGTTGGGCAATGAGCAGTTCTTC. As protein: CASSPLGNEQFF. V usage is TRBV27 and J usage is TRBJ2-1, with no clear D. This CDR3 has 12 amino acids. Trimming took 5 bases from V and 6 from J, leaving 8 bases between them. Looked up from germline, CDR1 is MNHEY and CDR2 is SMNVEV (reference sequence).

V usage is TRBV2 and J usage is TRBJ2-3; D ambiguous. This CDR3 contains 13 residues. Trimming left V 3 bases short and J 4 bases short, with 8 bases between. Germline loops: CDR1 SNHLY, CDR2 FYNNEI. The CDR3: CASSDYEPDTQYF. For the CDR3, the DNA is TGTGCCAGCAGTGACTATGAACCAGATACGCAGTATTTT.

On this clone: The junction shows a germline mismatch at one end, possibly a read error. CDR3 sequence reads: CASSPHPGTTNEKLFF. The CDR3 bases are TGTGCCAGCAGCCCCCATCCAGGGACAACAAATGAAAAACTGTTTTTT. The chain recombines TRBV7-8 with TRBJ1-4; a weak D match, TRBD1 (6 bases). CDR1 and CDR2 (germline): SGHVS, FQNEAQ. CDR3 length: 16 amino acids.